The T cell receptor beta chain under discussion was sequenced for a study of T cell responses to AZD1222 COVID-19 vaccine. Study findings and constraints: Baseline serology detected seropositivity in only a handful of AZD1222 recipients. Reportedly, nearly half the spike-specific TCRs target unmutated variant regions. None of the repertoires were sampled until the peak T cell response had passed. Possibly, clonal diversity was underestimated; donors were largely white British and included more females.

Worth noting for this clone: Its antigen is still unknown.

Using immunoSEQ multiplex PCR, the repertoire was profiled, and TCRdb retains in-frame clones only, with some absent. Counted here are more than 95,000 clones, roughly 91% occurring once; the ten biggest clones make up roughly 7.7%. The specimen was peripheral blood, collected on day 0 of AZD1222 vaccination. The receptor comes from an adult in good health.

The CDR3 DNA follows: TGTGCCAGCAGTGCTCTACAGGGGGCAGGCTATGGCTACACCTTC. Protein product: CASSALQGAGYGYTF. The V gene is TRBV6-2 or TRBV6-3, the J gene TRBJ1-2, with TRBD1 identical over 9 bases. This CDR3 comprises 15 residues. The V and J ends lost 5 bases and 4 bases, in that order; junction bases with no gene match: 8. Germline assignment: CDR1 MNHEY and CDR2 SVGEGT.